These T cell receptor beta chains were read from a single sample in a study of cytomegalovirus exposure and HLA in healthy donors. Profiled with immunoSEQ multiplex PCR; TCRdb holds only in-frame clones, not every one. The sample gives 150,000 or so clones, roughly 70% of which show up once; around 9.3% is in the top ten. Sequencing was carried out using PBMCs. These receptors were obtained from a man aged 30-40 years in good health and CMV-seropositive. The CDR3 runs from the conserved cysteine through the conserved F or W. Each record gives: D gene, J gene, clone size, V gene, CDR3 DNA, CDR3 protein. D genes are given only for firm matches. Rows give clone size only sometimes, using once, few, many, or a class for an expanded clone.

>TRBD2|TRBJ2-5|NA|TRBV14
TGTGCCAGCAGCCAAGATAGGAGACTAGCGATGAAAGAGACCCAGTACTTC
CASSQDRRLAMKETQYF
>TRBD1|TRBJ2-7|NA|TRBV6-6
TGTGCCAGCAGTTTGCAAGGGGGCGCCTACGAGCAGTACTTC
CASSLQGGAYEQYF
>TRBD1|TRBJ1-2|NA|TRBV10-3
TGTGCCATCAGCTGGGACAGCCTAGGAGGCTACACCTTC
CAISWDSLGGYTF
>TRBD1|TRBJ1-1|NA|TRBV5-8
TGTGCCAGCAGCTGGACAGGGGGTATGCCTAACACTGAAGCTTTCTTT
CASSWTGGMPNTEAFF
>NA|TRBJ1-2|NA|TRBV7-9
TGTGCCAGCAGCTTAGCAGAGGGACACCCGGAAGGCTACACCTTC
CASSLAEGHPEGYTF
>NA|TRBJ2-5|once|TRBV6-1
TGTGCCAGCAGCGAAGGGCAGGGTGGCGAGACCCAGTACTTC
CASSEGQGGETQYF
>TRBD1|TRBJ2-6|NA|TRBV9
TGTGCCAGCAGCCCGGGGACAGGGTATGGGGCCAACGTCCTGACTTTC
CASSPGTGYGANVLTF
>NA|TRBJ1-1|NA|TRBV6-5
TGTGCCAGCAGTTACCCCGGGAACACTGAAGCTTTCTTT
CASSYPGNTEAFF
>TRBD2|TRBJ2-5|few|TRBV10-1
TGCGCCAGCAGTGAGGGGCGGGGGGAGGGCCAAGAGACCCAGTACTTC
CASSEGRGEGQETQYF
>TRBD2|TRBJ2-7|NA|TRBV2
TGTGCCAGCAGGAATTCACGGGGGGACGGACCCGACGAGCAGTACTTC
CASRNSRGDGPDEQYF
>NA|TRBJ1-1|NA|TRBV19
TGTGCCAGTGCCAGATCAAACACTGAAGCTTTCTTT
CASARSNTEAFF
>TRBD1|TRBJ1-2|once|TRBV6-5
TGTGCCAGCAGACTTCAGGGGGCCGGGGGCTACACCTTC
CASRLQGAGGYTF
>NA|TRBJ1-1|few|TRBV6-1
TGTGCCAGCAGTGGAACGGGGGGCACTGAAGCTTTCTTT
CASSGTGGTEAFF
>TRBD1|TRBJ1-5|NA|TRBV4-1
TGCGCCAGCAGACCTACAGGGGAAATAGGCAATCAGCCCCAGCATTTT
CASRPTGEIGNQPQHF
>NA|TRBJ1-1|few|TRBV6-1
TGTGCCAGCGCGGGGGTAACTGAAGCTTTCTTT
CASAGVTEAFF
>NA|TRBJ1-1|few|TRBV10-3
TGTGCCATCAGTGATTCGGGTAAGAGATTAAACACTGAAGCTTTCTTT
CAISDSGKRLNTEAFF
>NA|TRBJ2-7|few|TRBV28
TGTGCCAGCAGTTTATCCCCGGGACTCTACGAGCAGTACTTC
CASSLSPGLYEQYF
>TRBD1|TRBJ2-7|once|TRBV28
TGTGCCAGTACTACTACAGGGGTTGGTTTCTACGAGCAGTACTTC
CASTTTGVGFYEQYF
>NA|TRBJ2-1|NA|TRBV2
TGTGCCAGCAGTGGGGGGGTTGTCGAGCAGTTCTTC
CASSGGVVEQFF
>NA|TRBJ1-2|NA|TRBV9
TGTGCCAGCAGCTCCAGACAGGCCTATGGCTACACCTTC
CASSSRQAYGYTF
>NA|TRBJ1-2|NA|TRBV6-1
TGTGCCAGCACAGGACAGTCGAACTATGGCTACACCTTC
CASTGQSNYGYTF
>TRBD1|TRBJ1-1|NA|TRBV11-2
TGTGCCAGCAGCCCCAGACAGGGGGCGAACACTGAAGCTTTCTTT
CASSPRQGANTEAFF
>NA|TRBJ1-1|NA|TRBV19
TGTGCCAGTAGACTACAGGGTTGGAACACTGAAGCTTTCTTT
CASRLQGWNTEAFF
>NA|TRBJ1-4|NA|TRBV19
TGTGCCAGTAGTAGTCAAGACAGAGGTGAAAAACTGTTTTTT
CASSSQDRGEKLFF
>TRBD1|TRBJ2-3|NA|TRBV6-6
TGTGCCAGCAGTTATGGGACAGGGATTAGCACAGATACGCAGTATTTT
CASSYGTGISTDTQYF
>TRBD2|TRBJ2-1|once|TRBV7-3
TGTGCCAGCAGCTTAAAGGGAGGGTTAGCGGGTTACAATGAGCAGTTCTTC
CASSLKGGLAGYNEQFF
>NA|TRBJ1-5|NA|TRBV2
TGTGCCAGCAGTGAAGCGAGCGTGATTCAGCCCCAGCATTTT
CASSEASVIQPQHF
>TRBD2|TRBJ2-2|few|TRBV2
TGTGCCAGGGGGACTAGCGGGAGGGCCACCGGGGAGCTGTTTTTT
CARGTSGRATGELFF
>NA|TRBJ1-1|NA|TRBV10-2
TGCGCCAGCACCGAGGGAAACACTGAAGCTTTCTTT
CASTEGNTEAFF
>TRBD2|TRBJ2-5|NA|TRBV7-6
TGTGCCAGCAGCCCGACTAGCGGGAGGTGGGAACAAGAGACCCAGTACTTC
CASSPTSGRWEQETQYF
>NA|TRBJ1-1|NA|TRBV7-2
TGTGCCAGCAGCTTAGTTAACAGGGTGAACACTGAAGCTTTCTTT
CASSLVNRVNTEAFF
>TRBD2|TRBJ2-2|NA|TRBV4-1
TGCGCCAGCAGCCTGGGACTAGCGGGAGACACCGGGGAGCTGTTTTTT
CASSLGLAGDTGELFF
>NA|TRBJ2-3|NA|TRBV5-4
TGTGCCAGCAGCTCCTGGCGCGAGCAGGGTACAGATACGCAGTATTTT
CASSSWREQGTDTQYF
>NA|TRBJ2-3|NA|TRBV5-4
TGTGCCAGCAGCTTGGCCATTCAGATTCCGGGAGCAGATACGCAGTATTTT
CASSLAIQIPGADTQYF
>NA|TRBJ2-5|few|TRBV7-2
TGTGCCAGCAGCTTAGCCTTTGAGGAGACCCAGTACTTC
CASSLAFEETQYF
>TRBD1|TRBJ2-2|NA|TRBV2
TGTGCCAGCAGGGAGAACAGGGGGCGTTACACCGGGGAGCTGTTTTTT
CASRENRGRYTGELFF
>NA|TRBJ2-7|NA|TRBV28
TGTGCCAGCAGTTCCGGACAGCCCACCTACGAGCAGTACTTC
CASSSGQPTYEQYF
>NA|TRBJ1-1|NA|TRBV30
TGTGCCTGGAGTACATGGCCGCGGGGCACTGAAGCTTTCTTT
CAWSTWPRGTEAFF
>NA|TRBJ1-3|NA|TRBV28
TGTGCCAGCAGTTTATATGCGGCGGGGGGCGCTGGAAACACCATATATTTT
CASSLYAAGGAGNTIYF